Described below is a single T cell receptor beta chain sequence and its context. As yet, its antigen is unknown. This sample was taken from a study of long-term antiretroviral therapy in people with HIV. Trimming stripped 5 bases from V and 0 bases from J, with 5 bases between. The CDR3 totals 13 residues. In germline, CDR1 is MDHEN, CDR2 SYDVKM. The assay, immunoSEQ v3.0, was run at survey level. 40,000-50,000 T-cell genomes per sample were the sequencing target. The assay was immunoSEQ multiplex PCR, and TCRdb's table has in-frame clones only and misses some. The sample comprises about 14,000 clones, about 82% of which are singletons, and 15% to 20% rests with the top ten. Study outcomes and limitations: Subsequent to ART, diversity was augmented yet persisted below that of transplant donor controls. Blood in the study was drawn between the mid-2000s and the late 2010s, possibly under older ART regimens, which may be less effective than current ones.

All donors provided no fewer than one pre-ART and no fewer than two post-ART PBMC samples. The receptor comes from a woman between 40 and 50 years old with HIV. This chain uses TRBV28 with TRBJ1-3, with D hard to call. Sample: unsorted PBMCs, taken 1.8 years before starting antiretroviral therapy. CDR3 in DNA: TGTGCCAGCAGTGCGATCTCTGGAAACACCATATATTTT. Protein sequence: CASSAISGNTIYF.